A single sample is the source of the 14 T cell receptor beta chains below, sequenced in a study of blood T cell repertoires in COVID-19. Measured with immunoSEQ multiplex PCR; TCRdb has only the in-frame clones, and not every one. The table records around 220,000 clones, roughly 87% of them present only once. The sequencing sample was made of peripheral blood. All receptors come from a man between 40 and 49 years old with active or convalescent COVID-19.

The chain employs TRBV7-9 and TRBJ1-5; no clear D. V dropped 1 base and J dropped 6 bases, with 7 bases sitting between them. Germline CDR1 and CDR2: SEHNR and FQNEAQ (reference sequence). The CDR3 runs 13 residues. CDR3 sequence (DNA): TGTGCCAGCAGCTTAGGCGTTGGTCAGCCCCAGCATTTT. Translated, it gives CASSLGVGQPQHF.

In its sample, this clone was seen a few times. CDR3 amino acids: CASSPSSRPYEQYF. The CDR3 coding sequence is TGTGCCAGCAGCCCGTCTAGCCGACCTTACGAGCAGTACTTC. The chain combines TRBV7-9 with TRBJ2-7; a possible D gene is TRBD2 (5 bases). Germline CDR1 SEHNR, CDR2 FQNEAQ (reference sequence). This CDR3 is built from 14 residues. Deletions cut 5 bases from V and 4 bases from J, with 15 bases between.

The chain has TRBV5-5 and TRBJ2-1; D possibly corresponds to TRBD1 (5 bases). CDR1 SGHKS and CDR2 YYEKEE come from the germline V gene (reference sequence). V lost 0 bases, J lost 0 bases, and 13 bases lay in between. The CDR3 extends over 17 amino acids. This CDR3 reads CASSLVVGVPSYNEQFF. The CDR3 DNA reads TGTGCCAGCAGCTTGGTAGTAGGGGTGCCCTCCTACAATGAGCAGTTCTTC. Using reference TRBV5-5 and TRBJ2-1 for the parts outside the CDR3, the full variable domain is DAGVTQSPTHLIKTRGQQVTLRCSPISGHKSVSWYQQVLGQGPQFIFQYYEKEERGRGNFPDRFSARQFPNYSSELNVNALLLGDSALYLCASSLVVGVPSYNEQFFGPGTRLTVL.

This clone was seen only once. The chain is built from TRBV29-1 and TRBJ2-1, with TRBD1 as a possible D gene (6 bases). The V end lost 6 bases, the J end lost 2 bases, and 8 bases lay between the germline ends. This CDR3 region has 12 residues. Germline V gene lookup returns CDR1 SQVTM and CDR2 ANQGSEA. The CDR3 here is CSVGTPYNEQFF. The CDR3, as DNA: TGCAGCGTGGGGACACCCTACAATGAGCAGTTCTTC.

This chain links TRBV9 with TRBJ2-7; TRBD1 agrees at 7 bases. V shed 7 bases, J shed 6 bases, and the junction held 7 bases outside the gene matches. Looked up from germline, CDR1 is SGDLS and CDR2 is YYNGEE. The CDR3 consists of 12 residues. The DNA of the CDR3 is TGTGCCAGCGGGACAGTCTTCGGCGAGCAGTACTTC. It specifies CASGTVFGEQYF.

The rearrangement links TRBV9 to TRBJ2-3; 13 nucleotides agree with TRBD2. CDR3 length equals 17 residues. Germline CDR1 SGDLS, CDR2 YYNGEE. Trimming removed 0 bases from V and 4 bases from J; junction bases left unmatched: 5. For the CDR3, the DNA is TGTGCCAGCAGCGTAGGACTAGCGGGGGGCGGGGCAGATACGCAGTATTTT. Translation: CASSVGLAGGGADTQYF. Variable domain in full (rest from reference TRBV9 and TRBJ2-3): DSGVTQTPKHLITATGQRVTLRCSPRSGDLSVYWYQQSLDQGLQFLIQYYNGEERAKGNILERFSAQQFPDLHSELNLSSLELGDSALYFCASSVGLAGGGADTQYFGPGTRLTVL.

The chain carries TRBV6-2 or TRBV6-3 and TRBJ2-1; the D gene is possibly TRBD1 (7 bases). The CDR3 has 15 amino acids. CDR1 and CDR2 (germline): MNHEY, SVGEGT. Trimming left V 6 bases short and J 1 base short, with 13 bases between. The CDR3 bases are TGTGCCAGCAGCTCCGCGGGACAGTCCTACAATGAGCAGTTCTTC. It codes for CASSSAGQSYNEQFF.

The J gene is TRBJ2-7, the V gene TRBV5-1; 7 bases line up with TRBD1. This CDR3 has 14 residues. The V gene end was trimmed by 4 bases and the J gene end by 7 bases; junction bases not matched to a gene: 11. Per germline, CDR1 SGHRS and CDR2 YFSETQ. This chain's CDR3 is CASSLGQSAGEQYF. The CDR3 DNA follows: TGCGCCAGCAGCCTGGGACAGTCGGCTGGGGAGCAGTACTTC.

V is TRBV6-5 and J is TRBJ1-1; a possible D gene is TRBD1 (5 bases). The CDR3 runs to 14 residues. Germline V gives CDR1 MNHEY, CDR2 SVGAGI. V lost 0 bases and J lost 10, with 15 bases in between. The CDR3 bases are TGTGCCAGCAGTTACTCAGGGCAGGGCCCGGGAGCTTTCTTT. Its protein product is CASSYSGQGPGAFF.

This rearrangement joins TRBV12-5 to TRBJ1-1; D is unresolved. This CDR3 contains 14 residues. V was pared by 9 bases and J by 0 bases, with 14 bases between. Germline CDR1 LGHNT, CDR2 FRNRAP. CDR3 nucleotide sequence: TGTGCTAGCCTCCCCGGGATGATGAACACTGAAGCTTTCTTT. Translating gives CASLPGMMNTEAFF.

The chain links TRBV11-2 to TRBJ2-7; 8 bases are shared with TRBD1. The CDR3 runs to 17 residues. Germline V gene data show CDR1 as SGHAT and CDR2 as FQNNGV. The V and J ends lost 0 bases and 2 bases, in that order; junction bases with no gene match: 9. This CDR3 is CASSLELAPQGAYEQYF. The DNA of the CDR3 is TGTGCCAGCAGCTTAGAACTGGCTCCACAGGGGGCCTACGAGCAGTACTTC. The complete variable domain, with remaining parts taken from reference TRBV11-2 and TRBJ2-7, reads EAGVAQSPRYKIIEKRQSVAFWCNPISGHATLYWYQQILGQGPKLLIQFQNNGVVDDSQLPKDRFSAERLKGVDSTLKIQPAKLEDSAVYLCASSLELAPQGAYEQYFGPGTRLTVT.

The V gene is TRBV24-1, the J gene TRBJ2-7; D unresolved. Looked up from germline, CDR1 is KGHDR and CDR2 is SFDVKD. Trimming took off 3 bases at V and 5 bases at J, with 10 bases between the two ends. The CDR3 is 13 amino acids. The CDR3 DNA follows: TGTGCCACCAGTGATCCTGACTTGAACGAGCAGTACTTC. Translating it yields CATSDPDLNEQYF.

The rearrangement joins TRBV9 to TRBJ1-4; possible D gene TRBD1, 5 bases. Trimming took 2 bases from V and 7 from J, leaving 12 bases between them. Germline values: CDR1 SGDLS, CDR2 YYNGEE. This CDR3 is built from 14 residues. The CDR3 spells CASSVTVPAEKLFF. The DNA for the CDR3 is TGTGCCAGCAGCGTGACAGTCCCGGCTGAAAAACTGTTTTTT.

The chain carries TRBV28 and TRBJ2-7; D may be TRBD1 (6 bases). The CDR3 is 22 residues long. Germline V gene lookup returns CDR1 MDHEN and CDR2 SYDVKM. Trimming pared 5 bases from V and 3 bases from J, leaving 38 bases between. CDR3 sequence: CASSRPLFSWGRAAQRDYEQYF. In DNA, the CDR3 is TGTGCCAGCAGTCGACCTCTATTCAGTTGGGGGCGCGCGGCTCAGCGAGACTACGAGCAGTACTTC.